This T cell receptor beta chain is drawn from a study of regulatory T cells in long-lasting Graves disease. Study results and caveats: No thyroid tissue was studied; the work used peripheral blood only.

Per germline, CDR1 LNHNV and CDR2 YYDKDF (reference sequence). The V end was cut by 0 bases, the J end by 4 bases, with 10 bases between. This CDR3 comprises 15 residues. Researchers made TCR beta libraries by using iRepertoire HTBI primers and running Arm-PCR on CDR3 regions. MiXCR, run by TCRdb on the multiplex PCR reads, gives a single entry per CDR3 protein. The sample includes 420,000 or so distinct CDR3 sequences, approximately 16% seen only once; the top ten take approximately 22%. A few counts support this clonotype. Its cognate antigen is unknown. Regarding time point: newly diagnosed GD, antithyroid drugs for less than 3 months. From PBMCs, RNA was extracted and then used to make the TCR library. Each of the patients was recruited from an endocrinology department situated in Xi'an, China. The sample also formed part of further work on T cells in Graves' hyperthyroidism and ophthalmopathy.

The sequenced sample was peripheral blood mononuclear cells (PBMCs), obtained at new diagnosis, from a patient treated with antithyroid drugs. The receptor was isolated from a woman between 18 and 29 years old with Graves disease. The chain recombines TRBV15 with TRBJ1-5, with no clear D. The CDR3 region has the DNA TGTGCCACCAGCAGAGATCGGGGTAGAAATCAGCCCCAGCATTTT. Its protein is CATSRDRGRNQPQHF. Using reference TRBV15 and TRBJ1-5 for the parts outside the CDR3, the full variable domain is DAMVIQNPRYQVTQFGKPVTLSCSQTLNHNVMYWYQQKSSQAPKLLFHYYDKDFNNEADTPDNFQSRRPNTSFCFLDIRSPGLGDTAMYLCATSRDRGRNQPQHFGDGTRLSIL.